A single sample gave rise to the 29 T cell receptor beta chains below, sequenced in a study of T cell clonality in common variable immunodeficiency. These TCRs' antigens remain unknown. General study points: Reportedly, TCR beta sequences from common variable immunodeficiency showed fewer deletions and N-nucleotide insertions.

Assay used: immunoSEQ multiplex PCR; TCRdb lists only in-frame clones, some missing. The sample shows approximately 38,000 clones, none of them appearing just once. Sample: peripheral blood mononuclear cells. All receptors come from a human donor with common variable immunodeficiency.

This clone was counted at least ten times. Coverage ceases 3 residues before the CDR3 finishes, and the germline J gene fills in the end. The V call is TRBV5-6, the J call TRBJ1-2; 8 bases agree with TRBD1. V was clipped by 4 bases and J by 5 bases; unmatched bases: 7. Germline V gives CDR1 SGHDT, CDR2 YYEEEE. The CDR3 is made up of 14 amino acids. CDR3 in amino acids: CASSPDRAVYGYTF. The CDR3 bases that were read are TGTGCCAGCAGCCCGGACAGGGCGGTTTATGGC.

This clone was detected many times. The observed sequence ends 3 residues before the CDR3 terminus, with the missing tail filled in from the germline J gene. J is TRBJ2-1 and V is TRBV11-2; D call uncertain. CDR1 SGHAT and CDR2 FQNNGV come from the germline V gene. Trimming removed 0 bases at V and 9 bases at J, with 9 bases between. The CDR3 is 13 residues long. The covered CDR3 bases are TGTGCCAGCAGCTTAGATCTAATGGTTGAG. Amino acid sequence: CASSLDLMVE. The complete CDR3 reads CASSLDLMVEQFF.

A remark on this clone: One end of the junction varies from germline; a read error may be responsible. The read halts 3 residues ahead of the CDR3 end, with the missing end drawn from the germline J gene. The J gene is TRBJ1-6, the V gene TRBV19, with D perhaps matching TRBD1 (5 bases). Looked up from germline, CDR1 is LNHDA and CDR2 is SQIVND (reference sequence). There are 16 residues in the CDR3. The chain's CDR3 is CASRLRQGSYNSTLHF. CDR3 bases read: TGTGCCAGTCGTCTCCGGCAGGGAAGCTATAATTCAACC. The whole variable domain, remainder taken from reference TRBV19 and TRBJ1-6, is DGGITQSPKYLFRKEGQNVTLSCEQNLNHDAMYWYRQDPGQGLRLIYYSQIVNDFQKGDIAEGYSVSREKKESFPLTVTSAQKNPTAFYLCASRLRQGSYNSTLHFGNGTRLTVT.

Details on this clone: The observed sequence ends 3 residues before the CDR3 terminus, with the missing tail filled in from the germline J gene. This chain links TRBV7-3 with TRBJ2-1; D possibly corresponds to TRBD2 (6 bases). Germline V gives CDR1 SGHTA, CDR2 FQGTGA. The germline V and J ends were trimmed by 5 bases and 7 bases, with 18 bases remaining between them. The CDR3 is made up of 15 amino acids. Incomplete CDR3 DNA: TGTGCCAGCAGCCACTTTACGGCAGGGAGGAATGAG. Translated: CASSHFTAGRNE. The entire CDR3 reads CASSHFTAGRNEQFF.

This clone appeared many times. Read data end 3 residues before the CDR3 end; the end is taken from the germline J gene. The V and J genes are TRBV6-2 or TRBV6-3 and TRBJ2-3, with 14 bases fitting TRBD2. This CDR3 comprises 16 residues. With 4 bases clipped from V and 5 bases from J, the junction kept 5 bases outside the gene matches. The V gene's germline CDR1 is MNHEY and CDR2 SVGEGT. CDR3 sequence reads: CASSSVTSGGGDTQYF. Partial CDR3 DNA: TGTGCCAGCAGTTCCGTGACTAGCGGGGGGGGAGATACG.

Worth noting for this clone: Coverage ceases 3 residues before the CDR3 finishes, and the germline J gene fills in the end. V and J are TRBV19 and TRBJ2-3; D may be TRBD2 (6 bases). V was cut by 1 base and J by 0 bases, with 8 bases left in between. The CDR3 is 15 amino acids. Germline CDR1 LNHDA, CDR2 SQIVND (reference sequence). CDR3 region: CASSIGGTSTDTQYF. The covered CDR3 bases are TGTGCCAGTAGTATAGGAGGGACTAGCACAGATACG.

Of note for this clone: At one of its ends the junction is not consistent with the germline gene, which may arise from a read error. The DNA ends 3 residues before the CDR3 does, and the rest of the CDR3 is filled in from the germline J gene. This chain joins TRBV19 and TRBJ2-7; 8 nucleotides match TRBD1. CDR3 size: 16 residues. Germline V gene sequence: CDR1 LNHDA, CDR2 SQIVND (reference sequence). The CDR3 loop is CANSIQPGTGTYEQYF. The DNA read from the CDR3 is TGTGCCAATAGTATACAACCCGGGACAGGTACCTACGAG. The full variable domain, in which reference TRBV19 and TRBJ2-7 provide the parts outside the CDR3, is DGGITQSPKYLFRKEGQNVTLSCEQNLNHDAMYWYRQDPGQGLRLIYYSQIVNDFQKGDIAEGYSVSREKKESFPLTVTSAQKNPTAFYLCANSIQPGTGTYEQYFGPGTRLTVT.

This clone has a count of ten or more. Coverage ceases 3 residues before the CDR3 finishes, and the germline J gene fills in the end. The J gene is TRBJ2-7, the V gene TRBV7-9; 7 positions agree with TRBD2. CDR1 is SEHNR, CDR2 FQNEAQ, per germline (reference sequence). The length of the CDR3 is 15 residues. V was pared by 3 bases and J by 3 bases, with 8 bases of the junction left unmatched. CDR3 in amino acids: CASSFFGGSSYEQYF. CDR3 DNA, as far as it was read: TGTGCCAGCAGCTTCTTCGGGGGGAGTAGCTACGAG.

This clone was observed many times. The read ends 3 residues early relative to the CDR3; the germline J gene fills the gap. The chain employs TRBV6-2 or TRBV6-3 and TRBJ2-5; 14 bases are a match to TRBD2. The CDR3 spans 15 residues. V lost 5 bases, J lost 5 bases, and 4 bases stayed unmatched. Germline V gene lookup returns CDR1 MNHEY and CDR2 SVGEGT. The CDR3 DNA, read in part, is TGTGCCAGCAGTACGACTAGCGGGGGGGCCGAGACC. It yields the protein CASSTTSGGAET. The CDR3 reads in full as CASSTTSGGAETQYF.

This clone was seen ten or more times. CDR3 DNA, as far as it was read: TGCAGTGCTACCTCGGGACTAGCGGTCTACAATGAG. This encodes CSATSGLAVYNE. The complete CDR3 reads CSATSGLAVYNEQFF. The genes are TRBV20-1 and TRBJ2-1; 11 bases are shared with TRBD2. The read stops 3 residues short of the end of the CDR3; the missing end is completed from the germline J gene. CDR1 and CDR2 (germline): DFQATT, SNEGSKA (reference sequence). The CDR3 runs 15 residues. V lost 4 bases to trimming and J lost 3 bases; unmatched junction nucleotides: 5.

Comments on this clone: The read gets to within 3 residues of the CDR3 end, and the germline J gene fills in the rest. The chain couples TRBV2 to TRBJ2-5; 13 bases align to TRBD2. CDR1 SNHLY and CDR2 FYNNEI come from the germline V gene. This CDR3 has 15 residues. Unmatched junction bases numbered 0, after V lost 3 bases and J lost 2 bases. The sequenced part of the CDR3 DNA is TGTGCCAGCAGTGAGGGACTAGCGGGACAAGAGACC. It specifies CASSEGLAGQET. The whole CDR3 is CASSEGLAGQETQYF.

Comment on this clone: The read is 3 residues too short to cover the CDR3 end, so that end is filled in from the germline J gene. V gene TRBV2 combines with J gene TRBJ2-1; 12 nucleotides line up with TRBD2. The CDR3 consists of 13 residues. CDR1 SNHLY and CDR2 FYNNEI come from the germline V gene. V trimming: 10 bases; J trimming: 8 bases; junction bases outside the gene matches: 6. The CDR3 bases that were read are TGTGCCAACCTAGCGGGAGGGCCCGATGAG. Translated, it gives CANLAGGPDE. From start to end, the CDR3 is CANLAGGPDEQFF.

This clone has more than one count but fewer than ten. The read ends 3 residues before the CDR3 terminus; that terminus is restored from the germline J gene. This chain uses TRBV7-9 with TRBJ1-1; the D is unclear. The CDR3 runs to 12 residues. V shed 3 bases and J shed 6 bases, with 8 bases lying between them. Germline-derived CDR1 and CDR2 are SEHNR and FQNEAQ (reference sequence). The CDR3 loop reads CASSLQRAEAFF. CDR3 DNA (partial): TGTGCCAGCAGCTTGCAAAGGGCTGAA.

This clone turned up a few times. With the read ending 3 residues before the CDR3 end, the germline J gene is used to fill in that end. The chain employs TRBV2 and TRBJ2-4; TRBD1 matches at 7 bases. This CDR3 spans 14 amino acids. The germline V gene encodes CDR1 SNHLY and CDR2 FYNNEI. CDR3 bases read: TGTGCCAGCAGTTACAGGGGAGAGTACCAGCCT. Amino acid sequence: CASSYRGEYQP. The CDR3 in its entirety is CASSYRGEYQPQYF.

Ten or more counts support this clone. Sequencing ends 3 residues short of the CDR3 end; the germline J gene provides the rest. The gene calls are TRBV10-3 and TRBJ1-2; the D is unclear. Germline V lookup: CDR1 ENHRY, CDR2 SYGVKD. Between the trimmed V and J ends, which lost 0 bases and 4 bases, there was a span of 21 bases. The CDR3 totals 18 residues. CDR3 loop: CAISESVQPGVSAYGYTF. The sequenced part of the CDR3 DNA is TGTGCCATCAGTGAGTCTGTTCAGCCCGGGGTATCGGCCTATGGC.

This clone was counted at least ten times. The read terminates 3 residues ahead of where the CDR3 ends, so the germline J gene completes it. Distinct nucleotide sequences in the sample also encode this CDR3. The rearrangement joins TRBV18 to TRBJ2-3; 8 bases map to TRBD2. This CDR3 spans 14 amino acids. Germline lookup yields CDR1 KGHSH and CDR2 LQKENI. V dropped 6 bases and J dropped 4; count of bases not matched to a gene: 6. The sequenced CDR3 bases are TGTGCCAGCTCCCCGAGCGGGAGAGCAGATACG. As protein: CASSPSGRADT. Given in full, the CDR3 is CASSPSGRADTQYF.

The table lists this clone with many counts. Read data end 3 residues before the CDR3 end; the end is taken from the germline J gene. The V and J genes are TRBV19 and TRBJ1-5; 10 nucleotides agree with TRBD1. The CDR3 totals 16 residues. V lost 6 bases, J lost 0 bases, and 5 bases stayed unmatched. Germline V gene data show CDR1 as LNHDA and CDR2 as SQIVND (reference sequence). This chain's CDR3 is CASSRQGATSNQPQHF. The part of the CDR3 DNA that was read is TGTGCCAGTAGCAGACAGGGGGCAACTAGCAATCAGCCC.

As to this clone: The DNA ends 3 residues before the CDR3 does, and the rest of the CDR3 is filled in from the germline J gene. The rearrangement uses TRBV30 and TRBJ2-7; possibly TRBD1 for D (5 bases). The CDR3 totals 12 residues. CDR1 is GTSNPN, CDR2 SVGIG, per germline (reference sequence). V shed 5 bases and J shed 6 bases, with 14 bases lying between them. The sequenced CDR3 bases are TGTGCCTGGGACCGCCAGGGTGCCGAG. Amino acids: CAWDRQGAE. The CDR3 reads in full as CAWDRQGAEQYF.

This clone showed up just a few times. The sequenced part of the CDR3 DNA is TGTGCCAGCAGTGAACGGGGTTATAGCAATCAGCCC. It specifies CASSERGYSNQP. The whole CDR3 protein is CASSERGYSNQPQHF. The rearrangement joins TRBV2 to TRBJ1-5, with D unresolved. The DNA ends 3 residues before the CDR3 does, and the rest of the CDR3 is filled in from the germline J gene. The germline CDR1 and CDR2 sequences are SNHLY and FYNNEI. There are 15 residues in the CDR3. V lost 2 bases, J lost 0 bases, and 8 bases lay in between.

This clone appeared many times. The CDR3 end is not reached by the read, which stops 3 residues before it; the germline J gene fills it in. The V and J genes are TRBV19 and TRBJ1-1; 12 positions agree with TRBD1. The length of the CDR3 is 15 residues. Germline CDR1 LNHDA, CDR2 SQIVND (reference sequence). With V trimmed by 5 bases and J by 6 bases, 7 bases remained unmatched. The DNA read from the CDR3 is TGTGCCAGTAGTCTGGGACAGGGGGCTTTTTCTGAA. It is translated as CASSLGQGAFSE. In full, the CDR3 reads CASSLGQGAFSEAFF.

Turning to this clone: The read ends 3 residues shy of where the CDR3 ends; the end is completed using the germline J gene. This chain joins TRBV30 and TRBJ1-4; D possibly corresponds to TRBD1 (5 bases). This CDR3 is built from 16 residues. From germline, CDR1 is GTSNPN and CDR2 SVGIG (reference sequence). V was trimmed by 0 bases and J by 0 bases, leaving 11 bases between them. The sequenced CDR3 bases are TGTGCCTGGAGTGTTTGGGGCACCGCAACTAATGAAAAA. Translation: CAWSVWGTATNEK. The CDR3 as a whole reads CAWSVWGTATNEKLFF.

This clone was picked up a small number of times. The CDR3 end is not reached by the read, which stops 3 residues before it; the germline J gene fills it in. The V gene is TRBV6-2 or TRBV6-3, the J gene TRBJ2-2; 9 bases are a match to TRBD1. The germline CDR1 and CDR2 sequences are MNHEY and SVGEGT. J was trimmed by 4 bases and V by 2 bases; bases with no gene match: 5. CDR3 length: 16 residues. The CDR3 reads CASSYGTGSGTGELFF. CDR3 bases read: TGTGCCAGCAGTTACGGGACAGGGTCGGGCACCGGGGAG.

This clone has a handful of counts. Coverage ceases 3 residues before the CDR3 finishes, and the germline J gene fills in the end. The chain employs TRBV6-2 or TRBV6-3 and TRBJ1-1; D call uncertain. V was cut by 0 bases and J by 5 bases, with 13 bases left in between. The CDR3 runs 15 residues. CDR1 is MNHEY, CDR2 SVGEGT, per germline. The CDR3 is CASSYSTREGTEAFF. CDR3 DNA (partial): TGTGCCAGCAGTTACTCGACTAGGGAAGGAACTGAA.

A remark on this clone: The DNA ends 3 residues before the CDR3 does, and the rest of the CDR3 is filled in from the germline J gene. This sequence joins TRBV29-1 and TRBJ2-1; possible D gene TRBD2, 7 bases. This CDR3 region has 14 residues. The germline CDR1 and CDR2 sequences are SQVTM and ANQGSEA. The germline V and J ends were trimmed by 6 bases and 4 bases, with 16 bases remaining between them. CDR3 loop: CSVGRGGSYNEQFF. CDR3 DNA, as far as it was read: TGCAGCGTGGGGAGGGGGGGCTCATACAATGAG.

This clone was found many times. The CDR3 end is not reached by the read, which stops 3 residues before it; the germline J gene fills it in. This chain joins TRBV6-4 and TRBJ1-5, with 8 bases lining up with TRBD1. V lost 4 bases to trimming and J lost 9 bases; unmatched junction nucleotides: 8. CDR1 and CDR2 from the germline V gene are MRHNA and SNTAGT. The CDR3 is 14 residues long. CDR3 loop: CASSVSGTGSPQHF. CDR3 DNA (partial): TGTGCCAGCAGTGTCTCCGGGACAGGCTCGCCC.

This clone showed up many times. The read finishes 3 residues shy of the CDR3 end, and the germline J gene is used to complete it. V is TRBV5-1 and J is TRBJ2-3; no definite D call. The V end lost 6 bases, the J end lost 2 bases, and 13 bases lay between the germline ends. CDR1 is SGHRS, CDR2 YFSETQ, per germline. The CDR3 loop spans 14 amino acids. The DNA read from the CDR3 is TGCGCCAGCACCCCGACAAGACCCACAGATACG. Residues: CASTPTRPTDT. The whole CDR3 is CASTPTRPTDTQYF.

As for this clone: The read comes to an end 3 residues before the CDR3 does, leaving the germline J gene to fill in the end. The chain links TRBV5-1 to TRBJ2-7; D perhaps matches TRBD2 (5 bases). This CDR3 is 14 amino acids long. V shed 4 bases and J shed 4 bases, with 15 bases lying between them. From germline, CDR1 is SGHRS and CDR2 YFSETQ. Incomplete CDR3 DNA: TGCGCCAGCAGCCCAACGGGGTCATATTACGAG. Residues: CASSPTGSYYE. The complete CDR3 sequence is CASSPTGSYYEQYF.

This clone was observed many times. One end of the junction fails to match germline, which may point to a read error. The CDR3 goes on 3 residues after the read ends, and that part is filled in from the germline J gene. The rearrangement uses TRBV7-7 and TRBJ2-2, with D perhaps TRBD2 (6 bases). The V gene's germline CDR1 is SSHAT and CDR2 FNYEAQ (reference sequence). The CDR3 consists of 16 residues. The chain's CDR3 is CASSLASGVNTGELFF. The part of the CDR3 DNA that was read is TGTGCTAGCAGCTTAGCGTCGGGGGTCAACACCGGGGAG.

This clone was counted only a few times. The CDR3 goes on 3 residues after the read ends, and that part is filled in from the germline J gene. The chain joins TRBV18 to TRBJ1-5; D is perhaps TRBD1 (6 bases). This CDR3 contains 14 residues. CDR1 is KGHSH and CDR2 is LQKENI in the germline V gene. The ends were cut back, 4 bases at V and 4 bases at J, with 11 bases in the middle. The DNA read from the CDR3 is TGTGCCAGCTCACTTGGCACAGGGAATCAGCCC. It translates to CASSLGTGNQP. The CDR3, in full, reads CASSLGTGNQPQHF.